This T cell receptor (beta chain) was sequenced in a study of shared clonotypes between healthy human individuals. The unsorted samples had around 88 million PBMCs used for genomic DNA. CDR3 size: 16 residues. The V gene's germline CDR1 is LNHDA and CDR2 SQIVND (reference sequence). Trimming took 5 bases from V and 0 from J, leaving 13 bases between them. Each unsorted PBMC replicate got 300 ng genomic DNA, tens of thousands of genomes. Clones were read by immunoSEQ multiplex PCR, and TCRdb kept only the in-frame ones, dropping some. The sample includes about half a million clones, approximately 78% seen only once; the top ten take around 12%.

This receptor was identified in a woman aged 40 to 50 in good health. Some clones in this sample may be carry-over from other donors' samples. Sequenced: PBMCs. The chain joins TRBV19 to TRBJ2-2, with D possibly matching TRBD2 (5 bases). The CDR3 DNA follows: TGTGCCAGTAGTTTAATAGCGACCGCGAACACCGGGGAGCTGTTTTTT. Its protein is CASSLIATANTGELFF.